The 30 T cell receptor beta chains below all came from one sample that was sequenced in a study of early T cells in non-severe SARS-CoV-2 infection. TCRdb passed the 5' RACE reads through MiXCR, listing each CDR3 protein once. Of about 110,000 distinct CDR3 sequences listed, about 12% were seen once; the top ten hold 3% to 3.5%. Material for sequencing was whole blood. The origin of the receptors is an adult who was a healthcare worker with PCR-confirmed SARS-CoV-2 infection or an uninfected control (not recorded which).

This clonotype was seen ten or more times. The chain combines TRBV7-9 with TRBJ2-7; 9 bases map to TRBD1. Germline CDR1 SEHNR, CDR2 FQNEAQ (reference sequence). V was pared by 1 base and J by 7 bases, with 5 bases of the junction left unmatched. The CDR3 loop spans 14 amino acids. DNA for the CDR3: TGTGCCAGCAGCTTAGGGACAGGGGTTTATGAGCAGTACTTC. Its translation: CASSLGTGVYEQYF.

This clonotype was picked up a small number of times. The chain couples TRBV10-2 to TRBJ1-1, with D uncertain. This CDR3 is 11 amino acids long. Between the trimmed V and J ends, which lost 3 bases and 7 bases, there was a span of 6 bases. From germline, CDR1 is WSHSY and CDR2 SAAADI. The CDR3 here is CASSEAYEAFF. The CDR3 coding sequence is TGCGCCAGCAGTGAAGCATATGAAGCTTTCTTT.

Ten or more counts support this clonotype. The V and J genes are TRBV28 and TRBJ2-2, with 7 nucleotides matching TRBD2. This CDR3 has 16 amino acids. Germline assignment: CDR1 MDHEN and CDR2 SYDVKM. V lost 6 bases and J lost 0; bases outside the gene matches: 7. The CDR3, as DNA: TGTGCCAGCAGGCCAGCGGGGATAGCGAACACCGGGGAGCTGTTTTTT. The encoded protein is CASRPAGIANTGELFF.

The chain links TRBV11-3 to TRBJ2-7; D call uncertain. Trimming took off 3 bases at V and 7 bases at J, with 10 bases between the two ends. The CDR3 has 12 residues. Germline V lookup: CDR1 SGHNT, CDR2 YENEEA. The CDR3 protein is CASSFPRREQYF. CDR3 DNA: TGTGCCAGCAGCTTCCCTCGGCGGGAGCAGTACTTC. The whole variable domain, remainder taken from reference TRBV11-3 and TRBJ2-7, is EAGVVQSPRYKIIEKKQPVAFWCNPISGHNTLYWYLQNLGQGPELLIRYENEEAVDDSQLPKDRFSAERLKGVDSTLKIQPAELGDSAVYLCASSFPRREQYFGPGTRLTVT.

This clonotype was seen more than once but under ten times. The rearrangement links TRBV20-1 to TRBJ2-3; 9 nucleotides match TRBD2. The germline V gene encodes CDR1 DFQATT and CDR2 SNEGSKA (reference sequence). The CDR3 sequence is 15 residues long. Losses at the gene ends were 6 bases for V and 2 bases for J; bases not matched to a gene: 9. The CDR3 is CSAPEAGGITDTQYF. The CDR3 DNA reads as TGCAGTGCCCCCGAGGCGGGAGGGATCACAGATACGCAGTATTTT.

This clonotype was seen at least ten times. V is TRBV11-2 and J is TRBJ2-1, with D possibly TRBD1 on 5 matching bases. The CDR3 is 13 amino acids. The V end lost 3 bases, the J end lost 12 bases, and 15 bases lay between the germline ends. CDR1 and CDR2 from the germline V gene are SGHAT and FQNNGV. The CDR3 region has the DNA TGTGCCAGCAGCTTTCACCCAGGGCAGGTGCAGTTCTTC. This codes for CASSFHPGQVQFF.

The chain has TRBV20-1 and TRBJ2-1; 11 positions agree with TRBD2. Germline lookup yields CDR1 DFQATT and CDR2 SNEGSKA (reference sequence). The CDR3 length is 14 residues. Losses at the gene ends were 0 bases for V and 12 bases for J; bases not matched to a gene: 7. CDR3 nucleotide sequence: TGCAGTGCTAGAGAGTGGACTAGCGGGCCTTCGCAGTTCTTC. This encodes CSAREWTSGPSQFF.

This clonotype has more than one count but fewer than ten. This chain uses TRBV20-1 with TRBJ2-1; tentatively, D is TRBD2 (7 bases). The length of the CDR3 is 15 residues. In germline, CDR1 is DFQATT, CDR2 SNEGSKA (reference sequence). V shed 1 base and J shed 0 bases, with 10 bases lying between them. In DNA form, the CDR3 reads TGCAGTGCTAGAGGAGGGGGGGCCTCCTACAATGAGCAGTTCTTC. Protein sequence: CSARGGGASYNEQFF.

The chain couples TRBV14 to TRBJ1-5; no clear D. The V gene lost 0 bases and the J gene lost 5 bases, with 5 bases spanning the gap. This CDR3 spans 13 amino acids. Germline V gene data show CDR1 as SGHDN and CDR2 as FVKESK. CDR3 bases: TGTGCCAGCAGCCAAGATGCATATCAGCCCCAGCATTTT. As protein: CASSQDAYQPQHF. The full variable domain, completed using reference TRBV14 and TRBJ1-5, is EAGVTQFPSHSVIEKGQTVTLRCDPISGHDNLYWYRRVMGKEIKFLLHFVKESKQDESGMPNNRFLAERTGGTYSTLKVQPAELEDSGVYFCASSQDAYQPQHFGDGTRLSIL.

This clonotype has at least ten counts. The CDR3 bases are TGTGCCAGCAGTTTATCCCCAGGGGATAATGAAAAACTGTTTTTT. Its protein product is CASSLSPGDNEKLFF. V and J are TRBV27 and TRBJ1-4; a possible D gene is TRBD1 (6 bases). Germline V gene sequence: CDR1 MNHEY, CDR2 SMNVEV (reference sequence). The CDR3 runs to 15 residues. The V end was cut by 0 bases, the J end by 4 bases, with 9 bases between.

This clonotype was seen a few times. The rearrangement joins TRBV29-1 to TRBJ2-3; 10 positions match TRBD2. J gave up 10 bases and V 1 base, and 2 bases lay outside the gene matches. Germline CDR1 is SQVTM and CDR2 is ANQGSEA. The CDR3 is 12 residues long. The CDR3 sequence is CSVEGGTSAQYF. The DNA for the CDR3 is TGCAGCGTTGAAGGGGGGACTAGCGCGCAGTATTTT.

This clonotype was seen repeatedly, ten times or more. The chain is built from TRBV20-1 and TRBJ2-5; D not certain. CDR3 size: 13 residues. CDR1 and CDR2 (germline): DFQATT, SNEGSKA (reference sequence). Trimming cost V 1 base and J 5 bases, with 11 bases left between them. The CDR3: CSARAAWLETQYF. The CDR3 nucleotides are TGCAGTGCTAGAGCCGCGTGGTTGGAGACCCAGTACTTC.

The chain uses TRBV7-2 and TRBJ2-3, with TRBD2 matching over 9 bases. The germline gives CDR1 SGHTA, CDR2 FQGNSA. V was pared by 5 bases and J by 0 bases, with 6 bases of the junction left unmatched. CDR3 size: 16 residues. DNA of the CDR3: TGTGCCAGCAGCCCCAGGGCGGGAGGGAGCACAGATACGCAGTATTTT. It codes for CASSPRAGGSTDTQYF.

This clonotype occurred many times. The chain uses TRBV5-1 and TRBJ2-3; D is tentatively TRBD1 or TRBD2 (5 bases each). There are 14 residues in the CDR3. The V gene's germline CDR1 is SGHRS and CDR2 YFSETQ. The ends were cut back, 3 bases at V and 2 bases at J, with 10 bases in the middle. The CDR3 DNA is TGCGCCAGCAGCTCAGGGACGGACACAGATACGCAGTATTTT. Its protein is CASSSGTDTDTQYF.

At least ten counts were recorded for this clonotype. The CDR3 reads CASSGDGSPLHF. The CDR3 nucleotides are TGTGCCAGCAGCGGGGATGGATCACCCCTCCACTTT. The V and J genes are TRBV7-6 and TRBJ1-6; the D is unclear. Germline V CDR1 and CDR2: SGHVS, FNYEAQ. The CDR3 covers 12 residues. The V end was cut by 5 bases, the J end by 10 bases, with 9 bases between.

CDR3 nucleotides: TGTGCCATCAGTTCTCTAGCGCGAGAGACCCAGTACTTC. This translates into CAISSLARETQYF. The chain joins TRBV10-3 to TRBJ2-5, with a tentative D call TRBD2 (6 bases). V lost 5 bases to trimming and J lost 4 bases, with 11 bases between them. CDR3 length: 13 residues. CDR1 ENHRY and CDR2 SYGVKD come from the germline V gene.

The sample holds a few counts of this clonotype. CDR3 sequence: CASSWWGESAFF. Here the CDR3 DNA reads TGTGCCAGCAGTTGGTGGGGGGAATCGGCTTTCTTT. The rearrangement joins TRBV6-2 or TRBV6-3 to TRBJ1-1; a possible D gene is TRBD1 (5 bases). Per the germline V gene, CDR1 is MNHEY and CDR2 is SVGEGT. V dropped 4 bases and J dropped 11 bases, with 14 bases sitting between them. The CDR3 has 12 residues.

In this sample, this clonotype turned up a few times. The chain links TRBV7-2 to TRBJ2-7, with D hard to call. The V gene lost 1 base and the J gene lost 6 bases, with 10 bases spanning the gap. The CDR3 totals 13 residues. CDR1 and CDR2 (germline): SGHTA, FQGNSA. The CDR3 protein is CASSLGSSLEQYF. CDR3 bases: TGTGCCAGCAGCTTAGGCTCGTCTCTCGAGCAGTACTTC.

This chain joins TRBV7-8 and TRBJ2-2; 10 bases agree with TRBD2. Germline trimming cut 6 bases from V and 5 bases from J; bases unmatched to any gene: 6. CDR3 length: 15 residues. From germline, CDR1 is SGHVS and CDR2 FQNEAQ. The CDR3: CASRPAGGRTGELFF. DNA of the CDR3: TGTGCCAGCAGGCCAGCGGGGGGGCGAACCGGGGAGCTGTTTTTT.

This clonotype was found many times. The chain combines TRBV30 with TRBJ1-2; D unclear. The germline CDR1 and CDR2 sequences are GTSNPN and SVGIG (reference sequence). CDR3 size: 14 residues. The germline V and J ends were trimmed by 3 bases and 4 bases, with 15 bases remaining between them. CDR3 nucleotides: TGTGCCTGGAGCATGGACCGGGAAATCTATGGCTACACCTTC. It translates to CAWSMDREIYGYTF.

This chain joins TRBV7-3 and TRBJ2-6; possibly TRBD1 for D (6 bases). The CDR3 has 14 residues. The germline V and J ends were trimmed by 1 base and 8 bases, with 9 bases remaining between them. Germline V gene data show CDR1 as SGHTA and CDR2 as FQGTGA. The CDR3 DNA reads TGTGCCAGCAGCTTAATGGGGGCCACCAACGTCCTGACTTTC. This sequence encodes CASSLMGATNVLTF.

Regarding this clonotype: At one boundary the junction diverges from the germline segment, which might be a read error. The chain carries TRBV2 and TRBJ1-5; no firm D call. Per the germline V gene, CDR1 is SNHLY and CDR2 is FYNNEI. The CDR3 runs to 15 residues. CDR3 sequence: CASREGRISNQPQHF. Here the CDR3 DNA reads TGTGCCAGCAGAGAAGGGCGGATCAGCAATCAGCCCCAGCATTTT.

Ten or more counts support this clonotype. The rearrangement joins TRBV11-2 to TRBJ2-5; 13 nucleotides agree with TRBD2. Looked up from germline, CDR1 is SGHAT and CDR2 is FQNNGV. There are 19 residues in the CDR3. J gave up 5 bases and V 3 bases, and 15 bases lay outside the gene matches. The CDR3 DNA sequence: TGTGCCAGCAGCTTTCTTGGACTAGCGGGAGCCTATCCGGGGGAGACCCAGTACTTC. It is translated as CASSFLGLAGAYPGETQYF. Combining the CDR3 with reference TRBV11-2 and TRBJ2-5 gives the whole variable domain EAGVAQSPRYKIIEKRQSVAFWCNPISGHATLYWYQQILGQGPKLLIQFQNNGVVDDSQLPKDRFSAERLKGVDSTLKIQPAKLEDSAVYLCASSFLGLAGAYPGETQYFGPGTRLLVL.

This chain's CDR3 is CSASRDRGYREQYF. CDR3 sequence (DNA): TGCAGTGCTTCAAGGGACAGGGGATACCGGGAGCAGTACTTC. The chain employs TRBV20-1 and TRBJ2-7; 10 bases map to TRBD1. The germline CDR1 and CDR2 sequences are DFQATT and SNEGSKA (reference sequence). Germline trimming cut 5 bases from V and 7 bases from J; bases unmatched to any gene: 11. The CDR3 covers 14 residues.

Points on this clonotype: This may come from a read error, since a much larger clone is one base off. The CDR3 loop reads CASSGTRDRGPGNTISF. DNA of the CDR3: TGTGCCAGCAGCGGGACGCGGGACAGGGGGCCTGGAAACACCATATCTTTT. The chain joins TRBV5-4 to TRBJ1-3, with 12 bases lining up with TRBD1. CDR3 length: 17 amino acids. CDR1 and CDR2 (germline): SGHNT, YYREEE (reference sequence).

V is TRBV20-1 and J is TRBJ1-5, with 10 nucleotides matching TRBD1. CDR1 is DFQATT and CDR2 is SNEGSKA in the germline V gene (reference sequence). The CDR3 sequence is 14 residues long. Trimming removed 6 bases from V and 6 bases from J; junction bases left unmatched: 8. The CDR3 sequence is CSATQGQGVQPQHF. Written as DNA, the CDR3 is TGCAGTGCCACTCAAGGACAGGGGGTTCAGCCCCAGCATTTT.

This sequence joins TRBV29-1 and TRBJ1-2, with TRBD1 identical over 8 bases. The CDR3 runs 11 residues. Looked up from germline, CDR1 is SQVTM and CDR2 is ANQGSEA. CDR3 nucleotides: TGCATAACGGGACAGGCCTATGGCTACACCTTC. Translating gives CITGQAYGYTF.

This chain links TRBV28 with TRBJ2-5, with 7 bases aligning to TRBD1. The J segment lost 5 bases and the V segment lost 3 bases, leaving 9 bases of the junction unmatched. The CDR3 covers 15 residues. CDR1 and CDR2 from the germline V gene are MDHEN and SYDVKM. CDR3 in amino acids: CASSFLDRRVETQYF. The CDR3 DNA follows: TGTGCCAGCAGTTTCCTGGACAGGCGGGTTGAGACCCAGTACTTC.

The table lists this clonotype with many counts. The chain combines TRBV6-1 with TRBJ1-1, with D possibly matching TRBD1 (6 bases). The germline V gene encodes CDR1 MNHNS and CDR2 SASEGT. Trimming took 7 bases from V and 4 from J, leaving 13 bases between them. This CDR3 has 13 amino acids. CDR3 protein: CASTIGGPTEAFF. In nucleotides, the CDR3 is TGTGCCAGCACAATAGGGGGGCCCACTGAAGCTTTCTTT.

This clonotype was observed a handful of times. The chain couples TRBV29-1 to TRBJ2-1; D is unresolved. Germline V gene sequence: CDR1 SQVTM, CDR2 ANQGSEA. V lost 1 base to trimming and J lost 1 base, with 5 bases between them. The CDR3 has 13 residues. The CDR3 bases are TGCAGCGTTGAAGGGTCGTCCTACAATGAGCAGTTCTTC. Its translation: CSVEGSSYNEQFF.